This is a list of T cell receptor beta chains from one sample in a study of blood T cell repertoires in COVID-19. Assay: immunoSEQ multiplex PCR; the TCRdb copy retains only in-frame clones and omits some. The table shows 65,000 to 95,000 clones, with 60% to 85% occurring only once. The sequenced sample consisted of peripheral blood. These receptors originate from a human donor in a cohort sampled during active COVID-19. Both conserved end residues are part of each CDR3. D genes are given only for firm matches. Expanded clones are given a class, and other clones once, few, many or no size at all.

NA	NA	TRBV11-2	TRBJ1-1	CASSLEAGMKAEAFF	TGTGCCAGCAGCTTAGAAGCAGGAATGAAGGCTGAAGCTTTCTTT
few	NA	TRBV2	TRBJ1-5	CASSEVQGQWQPQHF	TGTGCCAGCAGTGAAGTTCAGGGACAATGGCAGCCCCAGCATTTT
NA	NA	TRBV9	TRBJ1-1	CASSTPQGGNTEAFF	TGTGCCAGCAGCACCCCCCAGGGCGGGAACACTGAAGCTTTCTTT
NA	NA	TRBV5-1	TRBJ1-1	CASSLYDTEAFF	TGCGCCAGCAGCCTCTATGACACTGAAGCTTTCTTT
NA	TRBD1	TRBV5-4	TRBJ1-1	CASSLWDRGEAFF	TGTGCCAGCAGCCTCTGGGACAGGGGTGAAGCTTTCTTT
NA	TRBD2	TRBV4-3	TRBJ2-5	CASSQVGTSGETQYF	TGCGCCAGCAGCCAAGTGGGGACTAGCGGAGAGACCCAGTACTTC
NA	NA	TRBV27	TRBJ1-5	CASSLSGDYSNQPQHF	TGTGCCAGCAGTTTGTCGGGGGACTATAGCAATCAGCCCCAGCATTTT
medium-sized	NA	TRBV14	TRBJ2-3	CASSQDAGSTDTQYF	TGTGCCAGCAGCCAAGACGCCGGGTCAACAGATACGCAGTATTTT
once	NA	TRBV6-1	TRBJ2-7	CASSDPGSPEGEQYF	TGTGCCAGCAGTGATCCGGGATCTCCTGAAGGGGAGCAGTACTTC
NA	TRBD1	TRBV5-1	TRBJ2-2	CASSLDLIYPGQGSTGELFF	TGCGCCAGCAGCTTGGACCTAATATACCCGGGACAGGGGAGCACCGGGGAGCTGTTTTTT
NA	NA	TRBV2	TRBJ1-6	CASSERANRDNSPLHF	TGTGCCAGCAGTGAGAGGGCAAACCGGGATAATTCACCCCTCCACTTT
NA	TRBD1	TRBV5-1	TRBJ1-1	CASSTGTGGTEAFF	TGCGCCAGCAGCACCGGGACAGGGGGCACTGAAGCTTTCTTT
NA	TRBD1	TRBV13	TRBJ1-2	CASSSDRGNYGYTF	TGTGCCAGCAGCTCCGACAGGGGGAACTATGGCTACACCTTC
NA	TRBD2	TRBV9	TRBJ2-3	CASSVESGDGSDTQYF	TGTGCCAGCAGCGTAGAGAGCGGGGATGGGTCGGATACGCAGTATTTT
NA	NA	TRBV5-1	TRBJ2-5	CASSLRRAQETQYF	TGCGCCAGCAGCTTGAGGAGGGCTCAAGAGACCCAGTACTTC
NA	NA	TRBV7-6	TRBJ1-2	CASTLETARPEINYGYTF	TGTGCCAGCACCTTAGAGACTGCAAGGCCTGAAATTAACTATGGCTACACCTTC
NA	NA	TRBV20-1	TRBJ1-1	CSASPPGYTEAFF	TGCAGTGCTAGTCCCCCAGGGTACACTGAAGCTTTCTTT
NA	TRBD1	TRBV19	TRBJ1-2	CASSIAGQGYGYTF	TGTGCCAGTAGTATAGCGGGACAGGGCTATGGCTACACCTTC
NA	NA	TRBV19	TRBJ1-1	CASSTPTEAFF	TGTGCCAGTAGTACCCCGACTGAAGCTTTCTTT